The T cell receptor (beta chain) under discussion was sequenced for a study of CD8 T cells in Susac syndrome (dated by TCRdb to between 2018 and 2021). About the investigation overall: The study used repertoire sequencing to test whether antigen drove CD8+ T cell activation and differentiation in Susac syndrome. CD8+ T cell repertoire clonality was compared between more than ten healthy donors, around 14 Susac syndrome patients and approximately 16 multiple sclerosis patients. Broader findings and caveats from the paper: The study acknowledged that relatively few individuals were included in the TCR sequencing and HLA analysis.

RNA was extracted using the RNeasy kit, and about 0.45 to 1 microgram was reverse transcribed with random hexamers. The immunoSEQ multiplex PCR assay, covering 54 Vbeta and 13 Jbeta segments, was used to amplify TCR beta CDR3 regions. PCR amplification bias was corrected by using a synthetic template baseline for primer optimization and computational correction. On the study's bioinformatics: Only productive sequences were kept, with reads annotated to V, D and J genes according to IMGT and analyzed in immunoSEQ Analyzer. Clonality was calculated as one minus the Shannon entropy normalized by log2 of the number of productive unique sequences. Public and private clones were assessed among the 100 most prevalent clones of each patient and control. A clone was defined as Susac-specific if it was absent from the healthy and MS cohorts, from around 960 published viral clones and from other ImmuneACCESS disease sequences. The public reads were reanalyzed by TCRdb: fastp trimming at Q25, MiXCR alignment, in-frame beta chains only. Merged by CDR3 protein, the rows form single entries marked with the most common genes and DNA. TCRdb's processing, not the authors' own work, is the source of the V and J calls. This sample lists 150,000 to 200,000 distinct CDR3 sequences; approximately 95% were detected once. The ten largest make up roughly 0.16% of the sample.

Counted from cysteine to phenylalanine, this CDR3 has 15 amino acids. The retained sequence is limited to the CDR3, 45 bases, with the frame set at the first base. Unmatched junction bases come to 6, with V trimmed by 0 bases and J by 6 bases. The germline V gene supplies CDR1 SGDLS and CDR2 YYNGEE. High-throughput TCR beta sequencing profiled peripheral blood CD8+ and CD4+ T cells from healthy donors, Susac syndrome patients and multiple sclerosis patients. The multiple sclerosis controls were treatment-naive patients whose relapsing-remitting disease, either stable or active, fulfilled the revised McDonald criteria. Bulk CD8+ and CD4+ T cells were purified by magnetic negative isolation, while CD8+ TEMRA cells were enriched using FACS. Blood was drawn into EDTA tubes, processed within 24 hours, and PBMCs were isolated by density gradient centrifugation. PBMCs intended for TCR sequencing were cryopreserved in liquid nitrogen and thawed later in a water bath at 37 degrees C. A purity of at least 90% was achieved for sorted or isolated CD4+, CD8+ and CD8+ TEMRA cells.

As regards this clonotype: Its antigen is still unknown. Nothing much larger sits one base from this clone, and base qualities are not available.

The material sequenced was CD8+ T cells from PBMCs. The TCR originated in a human donor with multiple sclerosis. The chain was built from TRBV9 and TRBJ2-7; 10 junctional bases match TRBD2. The nucleotides are TGTGCCAGCAGCGTAGTAGCTAGCGGGAGTGGCGAGCAGTACTTC. The resulting protein is CASSVVASGSGEQYF.